The clone carrying this T cell receptor beta chain appeared many times. The record originates from a study of early T cells in non-severe SARS-CoV-2 infection. The CDR3 runs 15 residues. Germline CDR1 LGHDT, CDR2 YNNKEL (reference sequence). Germline trimming cut 3 bases from V and 5 bases from J; bases unmatched to any gene: 5. The TCR library protocol was used to attach unique molecular identifiers. These identifiers were attached to individual cDNA molecules. TCRdb redid the calling of the 5' RACE reads with MiXCR, one entry per CDR3 protein. Of 20,000 to 30,000 distinct CDR3 sequences in the sample, about 4% were seen once.

This receptor was taken from an adult who was a healthcare worker with PCR-confirmed SARS-CoV-2 infection or an uninfected control (not recorded which). Input material: whole blood. The V gene is TRBV3-1, the J gene TRBJ2-1, with TRBD1 identical over 9 bases. The CDR3 sequence: CASSHLGQGHNEQFF. The CDR3 DNA is TGTGCCAGCAGCCACCTGGGACAGGGTCACAATGAGCAGTTCTTC.